This T cell receptor (beta chain) comes out of a study of breast tumors, draining lymph nodes, adjacent tissues. General study results and limits: That most tumor T cells come from lymph nodes remained unproven. Compared with lymph nodes, tumors were less diverse; compared with nontumor tissue, more.

Samples came from axillary lymph nodes draining the breast cancer. This clonotype was detected many times. Its target is unknown. This CDR3 is 17 amino acids long. The germline CDR1 and CDR2 sequences are SGHRS and YFSETQ. Unmatched junction bases numbered 9, after V lost 4 bases and J lost 0 bases. TCRdb itself ran the multiplex PCR reads through MiXCR, one entry per CDR3 protein. The sample contains 150,000 to 200,000 distinct CDR3 sequences, 25% to 40% of which appear only once. The sequencing input was axillary lymph node tissue. The receptor was derived from a female donor with breast cancer. Some clones in this sample may be carry-over from other donors' samples. The V gene is TRBV5-1, the J gene TRBJ2-1, with 8 bases aligning to TRBD2. CDR3 region: CASSLGLAGSSYNEQFF. CDR3 nucleotides: TGCGCCAGCAGCCTAGGACTAGCAGGGAGCTCCTACAATGAGCAGTTCTTC.